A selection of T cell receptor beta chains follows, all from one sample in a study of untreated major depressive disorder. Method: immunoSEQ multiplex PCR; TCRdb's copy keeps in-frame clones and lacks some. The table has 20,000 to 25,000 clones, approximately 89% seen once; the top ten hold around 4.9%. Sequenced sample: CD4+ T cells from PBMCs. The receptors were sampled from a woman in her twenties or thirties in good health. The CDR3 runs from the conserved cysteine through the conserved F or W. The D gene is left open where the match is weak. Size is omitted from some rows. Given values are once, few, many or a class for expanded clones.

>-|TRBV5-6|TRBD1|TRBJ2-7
CASSSQGASYEQYF
TGTGCCAGCAGCTCACAGGGGGCCTCCTACGAGCAGTACTTC
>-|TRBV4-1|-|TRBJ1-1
CASSQAVGGGTEAFF
TGCGCCAGCAGCCAAGCAGTAGGGGGGGGCACTGAAGCTTTCTTT
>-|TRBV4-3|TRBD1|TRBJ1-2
CASSHETGENYGYTF
TGCGCCAGCAGCCACGAGACAGGGGAGAACTATGGCTACACCTTC
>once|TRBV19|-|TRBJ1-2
CASKPRNYGYTF
TGTGCCAGTAAGCCCCGAAACTATGGCTACACCTTC
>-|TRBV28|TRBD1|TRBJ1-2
CASSVRQGSYTF
TGTGCCAGCAGTGTGCGACAGGGAAGCTACACCTTC
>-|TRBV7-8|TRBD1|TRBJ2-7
CASSWSGTATYEQYF
TGTGCCAGCAGCTGGTCCGGGACAGCGACCTACGAGCAGTACTTC
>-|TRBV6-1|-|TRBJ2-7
CASSNGGDYEQYF
TGTGCCAGCAGCAATGGGGGAGATTACGAGCAGTACTTC
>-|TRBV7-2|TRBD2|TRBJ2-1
CASSLFRTSSYHNEQFF
TGTGCCAGCAGCTTATTTCGGACTAGCAGTTACCACAATGAGCAGTTCTTC
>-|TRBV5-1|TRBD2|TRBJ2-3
CASNGLAGSSTDTQYF
TGCGCCAGCAATGGACTAGCGGGGTCTAGCACAGATACGCAGTATTTT
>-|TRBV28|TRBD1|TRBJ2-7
CASDMDRTRRREQYF
TGTGCCAGCGATATGGACAGGACGCGGAGGCGCGAGCAGTACTTC
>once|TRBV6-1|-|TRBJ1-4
CASSDWFTGREGEKLFF
TGTGCCAGCAGTGATTGGTTTACGGGCAGGGAGGGGGAAAAACTGTTTTTT
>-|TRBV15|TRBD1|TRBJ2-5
CATSVDRGRETQYF
TGTGCCACCAGCGTCGACAGGGGGCGAGAGACCCAGTACTTC
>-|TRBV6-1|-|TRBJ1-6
CASTREYNSPLHF
TGTGCCAGCACTAGGGAATATAATTCACCCCTCCACTTT
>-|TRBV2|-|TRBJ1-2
CASRSWASQGGDYGYTF
TGTGCCAGCAGGTCTTGGGCCTCGCAGGGAGGGGACTATGGCTACACCTTC
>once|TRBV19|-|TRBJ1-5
CASSRAGTSNQPQHF
TGTGCCAGTAGCCGAGCCGGGACGAGCAATCAGCCCCAGCATTTT
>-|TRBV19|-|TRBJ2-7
CASSLQGGADEQYF
TGTGCCAGTAGTCTCCAGGGAGGAGCGGACGAGCAGTACTTC
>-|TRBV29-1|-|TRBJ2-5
CSVEDLTGQETQYF
TGCAGCGTTGAAGATCTTACAGGCCAAGAGACCCAGTACTTC
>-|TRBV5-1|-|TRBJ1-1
CASSLGAGPMNTEAFF
TGCGCCAGCAGCTTAGGGGCAGGTCCTATGAACACTGAAGCTTTCTTT
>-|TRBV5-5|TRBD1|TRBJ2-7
CASSSLPGQGSYEQYF
TGTGCCAGCAGCTCACTACCGGGACAGGGAAGCTACGAGCAGTACTTC
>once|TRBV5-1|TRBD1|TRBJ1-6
CASSPSLGTGGTLGNSPLHF
TGCGCCAGCAGTCCTTCGCTGGGGACAGGGGGTACGTTGGGAAATTCACCCCTCCACTTT
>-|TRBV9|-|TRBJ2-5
CASSVGSVGGPETQYF
TGTGCCAGCAGCGTAGGTAGTGTGGGGGGGCCAGAGACCCAGTACTTC
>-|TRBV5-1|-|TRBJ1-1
CASSNLNTEAFF
TGCGCCAGCAGTAACCTGAACACTGAAGCTTTCTTT
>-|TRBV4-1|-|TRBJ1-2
CASSRVQGSEGYTF
TGCGCCAGCAGCCGCGTACAGGGATCAGAGGGCTACACCTTC
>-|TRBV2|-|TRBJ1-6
CASSIGARNSPLHF
TGTGCCAGCAGTATTGGAGCCAGGAATTCACCCCTCCACTTT
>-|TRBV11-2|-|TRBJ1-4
CASSRSPGRGGEKLFF
TGTGCCAGCAGCCGTTCCCCCGGGAGGGGCGGTGAAAAACTGTTTTTT
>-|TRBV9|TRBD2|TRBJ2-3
CASSEGTSGGAGTDTQYF
TGTGCCAGCTCCGAGGGGACTAGCGGGGGGGCTGGCACAGATACGCAGTATTTT
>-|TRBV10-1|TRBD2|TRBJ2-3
CASSRTSLSTDTQYF
TGCGCCAGCAGTAGGACTAGCCTTAGCACAGATACGCAGTATTTT